This T cell receptor (beta chain) was recovered during a study of cytomegalovirus exposure and HLA in healthy donors. Study-level points and caveats: The CMV antigen specificity of a few CMV-associated chains was confirmed through in vitro analysis.

Measured with immunoSEQ multiplex PCR; TCRdb has only the in-frame clones, and not every one. The sample has 90,000 to 150,000 clones; approximately 90% are singletons. Note on this clone: Its antigen is currently unknown. A read error is the likely source, as a far larger clone sits one nucleotide away.

Donors came from a validation cohort of over 100 subjects, distinct from the first 666-subject cohort. This CDR3 region has 15 residues. The germline V gene encodes CDR1 SGHAT and CDR2 FQNNGV. J gave up 0 bases and V 5 bases, and 4 bases lay outside the gene matches. The TCR comes from a man aged 18 to 29 in good health and CMV-seropositive. Sequenced: PBMCs. This sequence joins TRBV11-2 and TRBJ2-1; 7 bases fit TRBD2. Here the CDR3 reads CASSTGTISYNEQFF. The CDR3 coding sequence is TGTGCCAGCAGCACCGGGACTATCTCCTACAATGAGCAGTTCTTC.